What follows are 22 T cell receptor beta chains derived from one specimen sequenced in a study of CD8+CD57+ T cells in acquired aplastic anemia. Patients selected for sequencing had displayed CD8+CD57+ cell expansion by flow cytometry. CDR3 and TCR beta VDJ profiling relied on genomic DNA as the template. TCRdb passed the reads through MiXCR, listing each CDR3 protein once. Among roughly 93,000 distinct CDR3 sequences listed, around 70% were seen once. The sequenced material came from sorted CD4+, CD8+, or CD8+CD57+ T cells (not recorded which) from PBMCs. Every receptor here comes from a human donor with aplastic anemia.

This chain links TRBV10-3 with TRBJ1-5; D remains ambiguous. This CDR3 region has 14 residues. Germline V gene sequence: CDR1 ENHRY, CDR2 SYGVKD. With 6 bases removed from V and 3 bases from J, the gap between germline ends came to 12 bases. The CDR3 DNA sequence: TGTGCCATCAGCGACGCAGGCTTCAATCAGCCCCAGCATTTT. It yields the protein CAISDAGFNQPQHF.

The V call is TRBV19, the J call TRBJ2-7; TRBD1 matches 8 bases. The ends lost 1 base at V and 1 base at J; junction bases unmatched: 3. The CDR3 contains 15 residues. Germline CDR1 LNHDA, CDR2 SQIVND (reference sequence). CDR3 sequence (DNA): TGTGCCAGTAGTATAGTAGGACAGGGATCCTACGAGCAGTACTTC. Protein sequence: CASSIVGQGSYEQYF.

The V gene is TRBV9, the J gene TRBJ1-6, with D perhaps TRBD1 (5 bases). Deletions cut 4 bases from V and 10 bases from J, with 18 bases between. Germline V gives CDR1 SGDLS, CDR2 YYNGEE. The CDR3 sequence is 15 residues long. This CDR3 is CASSPRDGGRSPLHF. The DNA of the CDR3 is TGTGCCAGCAGCCCCCGGGACGGAGGCAGGTCACCCCTCCACTTT.

This clonotype was counted a few times. The chain recombines TRBV19 with TRBJ1-2; 10 nucleotides line up with TRBD1. J lost 5 bases, V lost 5 bases, and 5 bases had no gene match. This CDR3 has 14 amino acids. CDR1 LNHDA and CDR2 SQIVND come from the germline V gene (reference sequence). Here the CDR3 reads CASSRQGAEYGYTF. The CDR3 nucleotides are TGTGCCAGTAGTCGACAGGGGGCTGAGTATGGCTACACCTTC.

J is TRBJ2-5 and V is TRBV11-2; D gene uncertain. The CDR3 is 20 residues long. Germline V gene lookup returns CDR1 SGHAT and CDR2 FQNNGV. V lost 5 bases to trimming and J lost 5 bases, with 33 bases between them. Here the CDR3 DNA reads TGTGCCAGCAGCCGCCAGCGTTCGTTTTATCGGGCAGATCGATCGGAGACCCAGTACTTC. Translation: CASSRQRSFYRADRSETQYF.

This rearrangement joins TRBV6-4 to TRBJ2-2; 7 nucleotides match TRBD2. Trimming cost V 2 bases and J 6 bases; bases outside gene matches: 3. Germline CDR1 is MRHNA and CDR2 is SNTAGT. The CDR3 sequence is 14 residues long. CDR3 amino acids: CASSDGREAGELFF. CDR3 coding DNA: TGTGCCAGCAGTGACGGGAGGGAAGCCGGGGAGCTGTTTTTT.

This chain connects TRBV13 to TRBJ2-1; TRBD2 matches 7 bases. The length of the CDR3 is 15 residues. The germline V gene has CDR1 PRHDT and CDR2 FYEKMQ (reference sequence). The V segment lost 3 bases and the J segment 4 bases; nucleotides outside the gene matches: 6. CDR3 sequence reads: CASSFSGGGYNEQFF. Written as DNA, the CDR3 is TGTGCCAGCAGCTTTTCGGGAGGCGGGTACAATGAGCAGTTCTTC.

The J gene is TRBJ1-3, the V gene TRBV19, with D maybe TRBD1 (6 bases). Germline V gene data show CDR1 as LNHDA and CDR2 as SQIVND (reference sequence). The length of the CDR3 is 13 residues. V gave up 6 bases and J gave up 7 bases, with 13 bases separating them. CDR3 region: CASRTGGANTIYF. The CDR3 DNA follows: TGTGCCAGTAGGACGGGGGGGGCGAACACCATATATTTT.

The rearrangement links TRBV7-9 to TRBJ1-3, with D hard to call. The CDR3 sequence is 12 residues long. V lost 5 bases to trimming and J lost 8 bases, with 10 bases between them. Germline CDR1 SEHNR, CDR2 FQNEAQ (reference sequence). CDR3 sequence (DNA): TGTGCCAGCAGCCTCACGGTCGACACCATATATTTT. It is translated as CASSLTVDTIYF.

This clonotype has more than one count but fewer than ten. This rearrangement joins TRBV29-1 to TRBJ2-7, with D perhaps being TRBD1 or TRBD2 (5 bases each). Germline-derived CDR1 and CDR2 are SQVTM and ANQGSEA. The CDR3 is made up of 11 amino acids. The ends were cut back, 6 bases at V and 4 bases at J, with 10 bases in the middle. DNA of the CDR3: TGCAGCGTAGCGGACATTTACGAGCAGTACTTC. It encodes CSVADIYEQYF.

The rearrangement links TRBV24-1 to TRBJ1-3; the D gene is possibly TRBD1 (6 bases). The V gene's germline CDR1 is KGHDR and CDR2 SFDVKD. The CDR3 totals 16 residues. The germline V and J ends were trimmed by 3 bases and 0 bases, with 11 bases remaining between them. DNA of the CDR3: TGTGCCACCAGTGATACAGGGCCCAACTCTGGAAACACCATATATTTT. As protein: CATSDTGPNSGNTIYF.

The genes are TRBV4-1 and TRBJ1-5; no firm D call. With 0 bases removed from V and 9 bases from J, the gap between germline ends came to 12 bases. The V gene's germline CDR1 is MGHRA and CDR2 YSYEKL. The CDR3 length is 14 residues. CDR3 sequence reads: CASSQDWSVGPQHF. As DNA, the CDR3 is TGCGCCAGCAGCCAAGATTGGTCGGTAGGGCCCCAGCATTTT.

This clonotype was seen a single time. V and J are TRBV7-9 and TRBJ1-3, with D possibly matching TRBD1 (5 bases). The CDR3 length is 11 residues. V was trimmed by 11 bases and J by 8 bases, leaving 13 bases between them. The V gene's germline CDR1 is SEHNR and CDR2 FQNEAQ (reference sequence). The CDR3 nucleotides are TGTGCCTGGAAGGGGATGGACACCATATATTTT. Its translation: CAWKGMDTIYF.

The chain links TRBV19 to TRBJ2-3; D remains ambiguous. V shed 5 bases and J shed 4 bases, with 7 bases lying between them. The CDR3 is 12 residues long. In germline, CDR1 is LNHDA, CDR2 SQIVND (reference sequence). In nucleotides, the CDR3 is TGTGCCAGTAGTCTTAGGCCAGATACGCAGTATTTT. It codes for CASSLRPDTQYF.

This clonotype appeared a single time. V is TRBV20-1 and J is TRBJ2-7; D gene uncertain. Germline V CDR1 and CDR2: DFQATT, SNEGSKA (reference sequence). There are 14 residues in the CDR3. In DNA, the CDR3 is TGCAGCGCCAAAGACGGCCGTCCAAGGGACGAGCAGTACTTC. It translates to CSAKDGRPRDEQYF.

The chain combines TRBV20-1 with TRBJ2-1; 8 nucleotides align to TRBD2. The junction had 17 bases not matched to a gene; V was cut back by 0 bases and J by 10 bases. Germline V lookup: CDR1 DFQATT, CDR2 SNEGSKA (reference sequence). The CDR3 is 17 residues long. The CDR3 sequence: CSARDGAAGGPVGEQFF. The CDR3 DNA reads as TGCAGTGCTAGAGACGGGGCTGCGGGGGGCCCCGTGGGGGAGCAGTTCTTC.

This clonotype has a handful of counts. The chain uses TRBV15 and TRBJ2-1, with D unresolved. The CDR3 is 16 residues long. The germline V gene encodes CDR1 LNHNV and CDR2 YYDKDF (reference sequence). Deletions cut 5 bases from V and 4 bases from J, with 18 bases between. CDR3 region: CATSALGHATYNEQFF. DNA for the CDR3: TGTGCCACCAGCGCCCTTGGCCATGCAACTTACAATGAGCAGTTCTTC.

The genes are TRBV10-2 and TRBJ1-1; 9 nucleotides agree with TRBD1. The CDR3 spans 15 residues. From germline, CDR1 is WSHSY and CDR2 SAAADI. Trimming at V came to 5 bases and at J to 6 bases, leaving 10 bases not matched to a gene. CDR3 coding DNA: TGCGCCAGCAGTCTAGGCACAGGGGGCTTACCTGAAGCTTTCTTT. The encoded protein is CASSLGTGGLPEAFF.

The DNA of the CDR3 is TGTGCCATCAGTGACTCTAGGGGATATGGCTATGGCTACACCTTC. Amino acids: CAISDSRGYGYGYTF. The chain employs TRBV10-3 and TRBJ1-2; D possibly corresponds to TRBD1 (5 bases). The CDR3 is 15 amino acids. The V end lost 3 bases, the J end lost 4 bases, and 15 bases lay between the germline ends. Germline V gives CDR1 ENHRY, CDR2 SYGVKD.

This chain connects TRBV2 to TRBJ2-5; possible D gene TRBD2, 7 bases. Per germline, CDR1 SNHLY and CDR2 FYNNEI. V was shortened by 3 bases and J by 5 bases, with 13 bases between the two germline ends. The length of the CDR3 is 14 residues. The CDR3 DNA reads as TGTGCCAGCAGTGACCGGGGGGCATGGGAGACCCAGTACTTC. It codes for CASSDRGAWETQYF.

The DNA of the CDR3 is TGTGCCAGCAGCTTCGGACAGGGGATATCCTACGAGCAGTACTTC. As protein: CASSFGQGISYEQYF. The rearrangement uses TRBV9 and TRBJ2-7, with 9 bases fitting TRBD1. Germline V gene sequence: CDR1 SGDLS, CDR2 YYNGEE. The CDR3 runs 15 residues. With V trimmed by 4 bases and J by 1 base, 6 bases remained unmatched.

The gene calls are TRBV6-2 or TRBV6-3 and TRBJ1-6; 7 nucleotides agree with TRBD1. CDR1 is MNHEY, CDR2 SVGEGT, per germline. Losses at the gene ends were 5 bases for V and 6 bases for J; bases not matched to a gene: 4. CDR3 size: 14 residues. Here the CDR3 reads CASSLGQSNSPLHF. The DNA for the CDR3 is TGTGCCAGCAGTCTGGGACAGAGTAATTCACCCCTCCACTTT.